This entry features one T cell receptor (beta chain) sequence. Its antigen remains unidentified. Following extraction, RNA underwent reverse transcription to cDNA, which served as the sequencing template. Profiled with immunoSEQ multiplex PCR; TCRdb holds only in-frame clones, not every one. The sample lists fewer than 110,000 clones, around 50% occurring once. This sample stems from a study of CD8+ T cells in alopecia areata. Study-level points and caveats: Resident alphabeta T cells of normal skin are also sequenced in scalp samples.

Looked up from germline, CDR1 is SEHNR and CDR2 is FQNEAQ (reference sequence). The CDR3 totals 13 residues. Between the trimmed V and J ends, which lost 5 bases and 7 bases, there was a span of 14 bases. The receptor was isolated from a human donor in good health. The sample taken for sequencing was CD4+ T cells sorted from blood. The chain is built from TRBV7-9 and TRBJ1-2; D ambiguous. CDR3 in DNA: TGTGCCAGCAGCCCGAGTAGACGCGGTGGCTACACCTTC. As protein: CASSPSRRGGYTF.